The present entry profiles one TCR beta chain with its context. The antigen remains undetermined. This record comes from a study of cytomegalovirus exposure and HLA in healthy donors. Whole-study context: Ancestry clustering placed around 80% of a few hundred genotyped donors in the Caucasian-associated cluster.

Findings and caveats of the study: There were several of the most significant clusters that appeared linked to common viral pathogens in a later analysis. A highly shared variant cluster was judged a likely technical artifact.

Germline V gives CDR1 LNHNV, CDR2 YYDKDF (reference sequence). With 1 base clipped from V and 5 bases from J, the junction kept 5 bases outside the gene matches. The length of the CDR3 is 15 residues. The PCR made use of 60 Vbeta and 13 Jbeta primers. Sequencing used immunoSEQ multiplex PCR; TCRdb keeps in-frame clones, though not all of them. The sample holds 95,000 to 150,000 clones; around four fifths are singletons and the top ten take approximately 30%. This TCR derives from a man in his 60s in good health and CMV-seropositive. The chain recombines TRBV15 with TRBJ2-7; 10 nucleotides align to TRBD2. The sequenced material came from PBMCs. CDR3: CATSRVTSGNNEQYF. The CDR3 nucleotides read TGTGCCACCAGCAGAGTAACTAGCGGGAATAACGAGCAGTACTTC.